Listed here are 9 T cell receptor beta chains from one sample, sequenced in a study of T cells in Graves' hyperthyroidism and ophthalmopathy. RNA transcripts were the template for amplifying TCR beta CDR3 regions. Primed by the HTBI set, a first-round RT-PCR was run on the TCR CDR3. TCRdb fed the multiplex PCR reads into MiXCR, producing one record per CDR3 protein. The sample contains hundreds of thousands of distinct CDR3 sequences, over 40% of which appear only once. Input material: peripheral blood or thyroid tissue (not recorded which). Source of these receptors: an adult man with Graves' disease, either hyperthyroidism or ophthalmopathy (not recorded which).

Details on this clonotype: At one end the junction does not follow the germline gene, possibly because of a read error. V gene TRBV6-1 combines with J gene TRBJ1-4; D not certain. Germline CDR1 and CDR2: MNHNS and SASEGT. The CDR3 has 14 amino acids. The CDR3 reads CASNRVRTNEKLFF. As DNA, the CDR3 is TGTGCAAGCAACCGGGTCAGAACTAATGAAAAACTGTTTTTT.

The sample holds many counts of this clonotype. The V and J genes are TRBV12-5 and TRBJ1-5; D uncertain. The V end was cut by 5 bases, the J end by 4 bases, with 12 bases between. The germline V gene encodes CDR1 LGHNT and CDR2 FRNRAP. The CDR3 has 14 residues. DNA of the CDR3: TGTGCTAGTGGTCCGGAACGCCTTAATCAGCCCCAGCATTTT. It encodes CASGPERLNQPQHF.

This clonotype was observed a handful of times. For the CDR3, the DNA is TGTGCCAGCAGCGCGATTCATCAGGGTCCGGGGGAAACTGAAGCTTTCTTT. It yields the protein CASSAIHQGPGETEAFF. The J gene is TRBJ1-1, the V gene TRBV2; a possible D gene is TRBD1 (5 bases). Germline V CDR1 and CDR2: SNHLY, FYNNEI. The V and J ends lost 6 bases and 5 bases respectively, with 25 bases between them. The CDR3 runs to 17 residues.

The chain combines TRBV20-1 with TRBJ1-4; D possibly corresponds to TRBD1 (5 bases). The CDR3 covers 13 residues. The ends were cut back, 4 bases at V and 3 bases at J, with 9 bases in the middle. CDR1 DFQATT and CDR2 SNEGSKA come from the germline V gene (reference sequence). The CDR3 here is CSATGSSNEKLFF. CDR3 nucleotides: TGCAGTGCTACAGGGAGTTCTAATGAAAAACTGTTTTTT.

This chain uses TRBV2 with TRBJ2-5; 7 positions match TRBD1. The CDR3 runs 17 residues. V lost 5 bases and J lost 3; bases outside the gene matches: 15. Per the germline V gene, CDR1 is SNHLY and CDR2 is FYNNEI. The CDR3 DNA reads TGTGCCAGCAGTTACTCAAATCAGGGGGAACACAAAGAGACCCAGTACTTC. Translation gives CASSYSNQGEHKETQYF. The whole variable domain, filled in from reference TRBV2 and TRBJ2-5, reads EPEVTQTPSHQVTQMGQEVILRCVPISNHLYFYWYRQILGQKVEFLVSFYNNEISEKSEIFDDQFSVERPDGSNFTLKIRSTKLEDSAMYFCASSYSNQGEHKETQYFGPGTRLLVL.

This clonotype was seen ten or more times. The gene calls are TRBV9 and TRBJ1-2; 8 bases fit TRBD1. CDR1 and CDR2 from the germline V gene are SGDLS and YYNGEE. CDR3 size: 15 residues. J was trimmed by 4 bases and V by 4 bases; bases with no gene match: 9. CDR3 in amino acids: CASSPGTGNSYGYTF. CDR3 in DNA: TGTGCCAGCAGCCCGGGGACAGGCAATAGCTATGGCTACACCTTC.

About this clonotype itself: A much larger clone lies one base from this, so it may be a read error. The rearrangement joins TRBV20-1 to TRBJ1-5; D gene uncertain. The germline gives CDR1 DFQATT, CDR2 SNEGSKA (reference sequence). This CDR3 is built from 16 residues. The CDR3: CGASDVGRDSNQPQHF. The CDR3 DNA is TGCGGTGCTAGCGACGTAGGGAGAGATAGCAATCAGCCCCAGCATTTT.

The gene calls are TRBV20-1 and TRBJ1-6; 10 bases fit TRBD1. Germline V lookup: CDR1 DFQATT, CDR2 SNEGSKA (reference sequence). This CDR3 comprises 16 residues. Trimming at V came to 1 base and at J to 11 bases, leaving 11 bases not matched to a gene. In DNA form, the CDR3 reads TGCAGTGCTAGAGTAACGGGACAGGGGATTGGCCCACCCCTCCACTTT. It codes for CSARVTGQGIGPPLHF.

This chain connects TRBV29-1 to TRBJ1-5; no reliable D call. The CDR3 is 8 amino acids. Per germline, CDR1 SQVTM and CDR2 ANQGSEA. The V end was cut by 4 bases, the J end by 12 bases, with 4 bases between. The chain's CDR3 is CSVAGQHF. The CDR3, as DNA: TGCAGCGTTGCGGGCCAGCATTTT.